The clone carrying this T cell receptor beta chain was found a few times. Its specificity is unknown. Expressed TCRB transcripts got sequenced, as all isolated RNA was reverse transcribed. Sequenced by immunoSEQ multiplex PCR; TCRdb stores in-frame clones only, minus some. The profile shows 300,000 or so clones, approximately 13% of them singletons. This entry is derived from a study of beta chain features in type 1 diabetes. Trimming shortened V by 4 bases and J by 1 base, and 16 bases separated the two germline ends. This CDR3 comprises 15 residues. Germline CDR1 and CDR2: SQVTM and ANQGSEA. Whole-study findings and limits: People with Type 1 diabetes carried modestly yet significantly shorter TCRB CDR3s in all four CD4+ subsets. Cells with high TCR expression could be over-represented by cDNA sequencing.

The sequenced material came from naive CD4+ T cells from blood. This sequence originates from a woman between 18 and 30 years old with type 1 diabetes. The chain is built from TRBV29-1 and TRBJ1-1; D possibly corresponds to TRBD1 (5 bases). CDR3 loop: CSVVRDSEWNTEAFF. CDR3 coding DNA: TGCAGCGTTGTCCGGGACTCGGAGTGGAACACTGAAGCTTTCTTT.